This record looks at one TCR beta chain sequence and its context. Repertoires were generated with immunoSEQ multiplex PCR, while TCRdb's copy carries only in-frame clones and drops some. The table shows some 270,000 clones, with 80% to 85% occurring only once. Per germline, CDR1 ENHRY and CDR2 SYGVKD. V was shortened by 1 base and J by 7 bases, with 14 bases between the two germline ends. The CDR3 is made up of 15 amino acids. The sample originates from a study of blood T cell repertoires in COVID-19. Participants came from around 25 US areas, aged about 18 to 90 years. Which cohort a participant joined came from the clinical history participants gave.

Sequencing was done on a sample of PBMCs or T cells enriched from blood (not recorded which). The chain links TRBV10-3 to TRBJ1-5; maybe TRBD1 (5 bases). The origin of this receptor is a man in his forties or fifties who had recovered from COVID-19. The CDR3 loop reads CAISEFDSTAQPQHF. The DNA of the CDR3 is TGTGCCATCAGTGAGTTCGACAGTACTGCACAGCCCCAGCATTTT.